These 3 T cell receptor beta chains originate from one sample sequenced in a study of blood T cell repertoires in COVID-19. Using immunoSEQ multiplex PCR, the repertoire was profiled, and TCRdb retains in-frame clones only, with some absent. The sample shows about 200,000 clones, 70% to 85% of them seen only once. The specimen sequenced was peripheral blood. Receptors were obtained from a human donor with acute or convalescent COVID-19. The donor label of this sample is uncertain.

The chain links TRBV9 to TRBJ2-5; TRBD2 matches at 7 bases. From germline, CDR1 is SGDLS and CDR2 YYNGEE. There are 14 residues in the CDR3. Trimming cost V 4 bases and J 4 bases; bases outside gene matches: 7. CDR3 DNA: TGTGCCAGCAGCAGGAGAGGGGAGGGAGAGACCCAGTACTTC. As protein: CASSRRGEGETQYF.

The count of this clone is one. CDR3: CATSRDQGGTGGKDTQYF. The CDR3 DNA is TGTGCCACCAGCAGAGATCAGGGGGGGACAGGGGGCAAAGATACGCAGTATTTT. The chain employs TRBV15 and TRBJ2-3, with 12 bases matching TRBD1. This CDR3 has 18 residues. The germline V gene encodes CDR1 LNHNV and CDR2 YYDKDF (reference sequence). V was clipped by 0 bases and J by 5 bases; unmatched bases: 9.

V is TRBV6-5 and J is TRBJ1-2; weak D call: TRBD1 (5 bases). This CDR3 is built from 11 residues. Trimming removed 4 bases at V and 7 bases at J, with 7 bases between. Germline V gene lookup returns CDR1 MNHEY and CDR2 SVGAGI. The CDR3 loop is CASSSGFGYTF. The CDR3 nucleotides are TGTGCCAGCAGTTCAGGGTTTGGCTACACCTTC.